The text below deals with one T cell receptor (beta chain). What it binds is unknown. This sample was taken from a study of shared clonotypes between healthy human individuals. Study outcomes and limitations: The study sampled only blood, and tissue repertoires likely differ. The generation probabilities recorded for non-shared clonotypes fell below those of clonotypes shared by all four donors. Clonotype sharing among donors likely depends on sequencing depth. A generally larger estimated richness was seen in naive subsets than in memory subsets.

Trimming removed 11 bases from V and 8 bases from J; junction bases left unmatched: 9. This CDR3 is 13 amino acids long. Germline CDR1 and CDR2: ENHRY and SYGVKD. Data came from immunoSEQ multiplex PCR; TCRdb stores just in-frame clones and leaves some out. The sample lists around 2.3 million clones; under 97% were seen once. The sequencing sample was made of naive CD4+ T cells sorted from blood. This sample's subset: CD45RA+ positively selected. This receptor was identified in a man younger than 35 in good health. The chain uses TRBV10-3 and TRBJ1-4, with 9 bases matching TRBD1. The CDR3: CAHRGRAEEKLFF. The CDR3 nucleotides are TGTGCCCACAGGGGGCGCGCAGAGGAAAAACTGTTTTTT.